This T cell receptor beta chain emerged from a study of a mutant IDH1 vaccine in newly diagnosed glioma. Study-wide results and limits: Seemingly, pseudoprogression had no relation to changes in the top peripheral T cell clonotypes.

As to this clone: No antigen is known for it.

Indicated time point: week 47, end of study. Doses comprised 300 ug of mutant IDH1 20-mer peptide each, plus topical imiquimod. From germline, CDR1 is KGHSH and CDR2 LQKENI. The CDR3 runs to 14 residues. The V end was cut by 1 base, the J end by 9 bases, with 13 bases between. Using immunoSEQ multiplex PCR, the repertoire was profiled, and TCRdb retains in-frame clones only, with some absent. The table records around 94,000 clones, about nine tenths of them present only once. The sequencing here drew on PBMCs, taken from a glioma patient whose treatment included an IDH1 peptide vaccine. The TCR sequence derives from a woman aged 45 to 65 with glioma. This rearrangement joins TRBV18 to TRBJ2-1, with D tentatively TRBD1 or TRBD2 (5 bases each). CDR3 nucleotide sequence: TGTGCCAGCTCACCACGGGACGAATTCGGTGAGCAGTTCTTC. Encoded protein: CASSPRDEFGEQFF. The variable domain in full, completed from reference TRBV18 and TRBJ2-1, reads NAGVMQNPRHLVRRRGQEARLRCSPMKGHSHVYWYRQLPEEGLKFMVYLQKENIIDESGMPKERFSAEFPKEGPSILRIQQVVRGDSAAYFCASSPRDEFGEQFFGPGTRLTVL.